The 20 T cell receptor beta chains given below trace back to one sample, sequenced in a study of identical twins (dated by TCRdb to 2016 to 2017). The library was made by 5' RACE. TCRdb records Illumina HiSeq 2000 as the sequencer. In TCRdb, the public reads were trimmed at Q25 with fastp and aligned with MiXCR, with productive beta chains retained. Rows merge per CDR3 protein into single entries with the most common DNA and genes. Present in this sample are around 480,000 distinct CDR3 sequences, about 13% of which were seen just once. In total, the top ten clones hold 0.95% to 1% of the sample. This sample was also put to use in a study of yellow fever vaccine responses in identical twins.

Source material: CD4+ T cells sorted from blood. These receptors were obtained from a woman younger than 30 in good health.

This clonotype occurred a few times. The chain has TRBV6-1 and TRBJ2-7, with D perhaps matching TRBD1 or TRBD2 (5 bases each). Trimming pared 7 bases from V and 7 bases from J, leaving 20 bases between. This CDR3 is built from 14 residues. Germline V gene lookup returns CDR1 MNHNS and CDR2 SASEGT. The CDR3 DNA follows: TGTGCCAGCACAAGGACTCAAACATCAGGGGAGCAGTACTTC. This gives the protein CASTRTQTSGEQYF.

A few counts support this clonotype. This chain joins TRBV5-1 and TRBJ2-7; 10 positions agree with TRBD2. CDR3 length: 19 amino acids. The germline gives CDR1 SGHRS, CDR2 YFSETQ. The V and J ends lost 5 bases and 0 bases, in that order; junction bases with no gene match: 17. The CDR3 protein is CASRKDSGTSDPSSYEQYF. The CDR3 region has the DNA TGCGCCAGCAGAAAGGACAGTGGGACTAGCGACCCGAGCTCCTACGAGCAGTACTTC.

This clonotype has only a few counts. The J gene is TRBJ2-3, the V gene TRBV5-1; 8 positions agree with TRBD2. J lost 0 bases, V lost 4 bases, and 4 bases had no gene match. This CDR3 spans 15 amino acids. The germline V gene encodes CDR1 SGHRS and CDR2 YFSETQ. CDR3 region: CASSRIAGSTDTQYF. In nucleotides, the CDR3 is TGCGCCAGCAGCCGAATAGCGGGGAGCACAGATACGCAGTATTTT.

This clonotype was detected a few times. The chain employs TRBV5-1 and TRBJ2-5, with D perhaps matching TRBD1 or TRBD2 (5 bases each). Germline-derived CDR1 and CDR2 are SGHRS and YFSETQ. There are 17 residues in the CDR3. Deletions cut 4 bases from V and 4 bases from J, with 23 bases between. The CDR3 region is CASSSGLWGAVGETQYF. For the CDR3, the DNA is TGCGCCAGCAGCAGCGGACTGTGGGGCGCAGTTGGAGAGACCCAGTACTTC.

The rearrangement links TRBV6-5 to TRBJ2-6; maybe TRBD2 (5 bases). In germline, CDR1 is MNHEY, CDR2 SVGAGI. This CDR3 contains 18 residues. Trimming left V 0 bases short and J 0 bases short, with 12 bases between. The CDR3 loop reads CASSYSNPGSSGANVLTF. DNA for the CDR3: TGTGCCAGCAGTTACTCGAATCCGGGGAGCTCTGGGGCCAACGTCCTGACTTTC.

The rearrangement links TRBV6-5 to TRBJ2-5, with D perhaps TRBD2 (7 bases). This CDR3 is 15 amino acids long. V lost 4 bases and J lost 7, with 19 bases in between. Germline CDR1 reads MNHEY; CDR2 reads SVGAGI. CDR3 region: CASSLETRGGVTQYF. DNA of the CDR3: TGTGCCAGCAGTTTAGAGACTAGGGGGGGGGTGACCCAGTACTTC.

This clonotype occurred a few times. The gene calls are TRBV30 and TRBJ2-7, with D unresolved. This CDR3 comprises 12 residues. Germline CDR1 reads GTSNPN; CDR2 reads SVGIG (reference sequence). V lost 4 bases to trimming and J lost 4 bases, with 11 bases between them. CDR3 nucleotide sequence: TGTGCCTGGATAAGTACCAATTACGAGCAGTACTTC. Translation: CAWISTNYEQYF.

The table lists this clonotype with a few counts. CDR3 sequence (DNA): TGCGCCAGCAGCCAAGATGGGGCGGGATTGGTGGAGACCCAGTACTTC. Its translation is CASSQDGAGLVETQYF. The chain couples TRBV4-1 to TRBJ2-5, with TRBD2 as a possible D gene (6 bases). CDR1 MGHRA and CDR2 YSYEKL come from the germline V gene. Trimming took 0 bases from V and 5 from J, leaving 16 bases between them. The CDR3 is made up of 16 amino acids.

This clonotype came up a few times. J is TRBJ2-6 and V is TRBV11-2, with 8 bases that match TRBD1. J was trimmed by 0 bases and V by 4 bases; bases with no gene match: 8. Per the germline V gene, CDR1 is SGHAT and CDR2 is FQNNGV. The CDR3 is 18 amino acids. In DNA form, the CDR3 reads TGTGCCAGCAGCTCCCGGACAGGGAGGAACTCTGGGGCCAACGTCCTGACTTTC. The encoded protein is CASSSRTGRNSGANVLTF.

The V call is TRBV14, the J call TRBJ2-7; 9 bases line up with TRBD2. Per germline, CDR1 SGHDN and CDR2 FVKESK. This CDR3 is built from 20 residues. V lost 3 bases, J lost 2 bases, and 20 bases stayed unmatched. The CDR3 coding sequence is TGTGCCAGCAGCCATCTCGTCGGGATGGCCGGGACTAGCAGCACCTACGAGCAGTACTTC. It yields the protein CASSHLVGMAGTSSTYEQYF.

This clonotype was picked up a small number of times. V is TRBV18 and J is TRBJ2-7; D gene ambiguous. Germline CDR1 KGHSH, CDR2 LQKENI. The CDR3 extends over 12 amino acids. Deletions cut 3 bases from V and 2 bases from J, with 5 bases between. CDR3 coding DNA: TGTGCCAGCTCACCGTATACCTACGAGCAGTACTTC. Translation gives CASSPYTYEQYF.

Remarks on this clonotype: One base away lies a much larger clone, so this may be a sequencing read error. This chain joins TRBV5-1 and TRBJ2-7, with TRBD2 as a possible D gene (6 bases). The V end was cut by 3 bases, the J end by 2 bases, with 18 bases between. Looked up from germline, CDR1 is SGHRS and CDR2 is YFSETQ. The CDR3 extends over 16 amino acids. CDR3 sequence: CASSWFTGDSAYEQYF. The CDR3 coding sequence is TGCGCCAGCAGCTGGTTTACGGGGGACTCGGCCTACGAGCAGTACTTC.

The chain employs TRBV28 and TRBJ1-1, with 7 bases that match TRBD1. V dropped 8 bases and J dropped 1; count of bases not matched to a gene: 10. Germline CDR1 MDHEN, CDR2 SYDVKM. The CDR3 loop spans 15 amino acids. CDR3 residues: CASWGGGIKNTEAFF. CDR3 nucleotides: TGTGCCAGCTGGGGAGGGGGCATTAAGAACACTGAAGCTTTCTTT.

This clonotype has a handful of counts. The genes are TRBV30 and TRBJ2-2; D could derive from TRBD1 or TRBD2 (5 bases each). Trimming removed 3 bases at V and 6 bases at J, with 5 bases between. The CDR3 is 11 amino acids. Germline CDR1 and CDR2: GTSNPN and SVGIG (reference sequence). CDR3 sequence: CAWRGAGELFF. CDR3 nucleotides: TGTGCCTGGAGGGGGGCCGGGGAGCTGTTTTTT.

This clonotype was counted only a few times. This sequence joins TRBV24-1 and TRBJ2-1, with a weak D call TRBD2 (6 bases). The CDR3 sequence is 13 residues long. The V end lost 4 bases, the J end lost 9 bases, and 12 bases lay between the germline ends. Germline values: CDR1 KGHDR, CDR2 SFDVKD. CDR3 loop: CATSDGKRVEQFF. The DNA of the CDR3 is TGTGCCACCAGTGACGGGAAGCGGGTTGAGCAGTTCTTC.

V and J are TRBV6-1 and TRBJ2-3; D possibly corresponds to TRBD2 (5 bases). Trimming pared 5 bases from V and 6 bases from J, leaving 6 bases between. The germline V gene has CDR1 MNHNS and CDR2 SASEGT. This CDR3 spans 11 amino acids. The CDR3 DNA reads TGTGCCAGCAGTACTAGGGATACGCAGTATTTT. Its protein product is CASSTRDTQYF.

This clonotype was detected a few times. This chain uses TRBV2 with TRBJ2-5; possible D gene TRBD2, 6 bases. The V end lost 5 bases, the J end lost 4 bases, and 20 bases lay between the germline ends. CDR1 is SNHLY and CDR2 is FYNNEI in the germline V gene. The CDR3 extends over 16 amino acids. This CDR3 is CASSPEGLRSGETQYF. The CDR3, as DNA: TGTGCCAGCAGTCCTGAGGGACTCCGGTCGGGAGAGACCCAGTACTTC.

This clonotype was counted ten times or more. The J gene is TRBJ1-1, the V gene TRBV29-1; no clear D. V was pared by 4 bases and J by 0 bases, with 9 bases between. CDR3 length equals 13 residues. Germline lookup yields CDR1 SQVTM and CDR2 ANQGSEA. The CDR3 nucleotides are TGCAGCGTTGGGGAGGGCTTGAACACTGAAGCTTTCTTT. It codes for CSVGEGLNTEAFF.

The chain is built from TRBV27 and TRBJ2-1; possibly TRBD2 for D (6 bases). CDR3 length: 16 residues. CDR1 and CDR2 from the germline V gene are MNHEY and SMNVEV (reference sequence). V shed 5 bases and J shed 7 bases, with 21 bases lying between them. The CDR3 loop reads CASSLAGGRVSNEQFF. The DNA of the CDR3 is TGTGCCAGCAGTCTAGCCGGGGGTAGGGTTTCGAATGAGCAGTTCTTC.

CDR3 sequence (DNA): TGTGCCAGCAGTTACCTACCTACAGGGAGCTCCTACAATGAGCAGTTCTTC. Protein product: CASSYLPTGSSYNEQFF. The rearrangement links TRBV6-5 to TRBJ2-1, with D possibly TRBD1 on 6 matching bases. Germline V gene lookup returns CDR1 MNHEY and CDR2 SVGAGI. V was trimmed by 2 bases and J by 0 bases, leaving 14 bases between them. The CDR3 consists of 17 residues.